A selection of T cell receptor beta chains follows, all from one sample in a study of blood T cell repertoires in COVID-19. Generated by immunoSEQ multiplex PCR, the TCRdb table keeps only in-frame clones and is missing some. The sample holds 45,000 or so clones, approximately 87% seen once. The material sequenced was peripheral blood. Every receptor here comes from a human donor in a cohort sampled during active COVID-19. Both conserved end residues are trimmed from each CDR3. D genes are given only for firm matches. Part of the rows lack a size; the others show once, few, many or a class for expanded clones.

TRBV5-1 | 13 | - | TRBD2 | ASSPGLDPGGELF
TRBV25-1 | 13 | - | - | ASSDKGVKGNTIY
TRBV5-1 | 16 | - | TRBD2 | ASSLVGLAGLRHNEQF
TRBV7-6 | 11 | - | - | ASSPRTSWEQY
TRBV13 | 14 | - | - | ASSLRSAFGVLEQF
TRBV6-5 | 12 | - | - | ASSFREADYGYT
TRBV7-2 | 14 | - | TRBD1 | ASRTGRSSYNSPLH
TRBV7-2 | 16 | - | TRBD1 | ASSWGDRPFSYNSPLH
TRBV5-1 | 13 | - | TRBD1 | ASGRDRGITDTQY
TRBV7-6 | 13 | - | - | ASSLYIDYTDTQY
TRBV5-4 | 16 | - | TRBD2 | ASSLARALAGGQETQY
TRBV19 | 12 | - | - | ASSPRQSNYGYT
TRBV10-3 | 14 | - | TRBD1 | AIRFTSGGAGIGYT
TRBV7-8 | 14 | - | - | ASSLAGGDSNQPQH
TRBV6-1 | 11 | - | - | ASSEAGGTEAF
TRBV6-1 | 13 | - | - | ASSESGTVAYEQY
TRBV18 | 15 | - | TRBD2 | ASSPLAGGGYYNEQF
TRBV7-2 | 10 | - | - | ASSLARNEQY
TRBV13 | 14 | - | TRBD1 | ASSRGTGGPGNTIY
TRBV4-3 | 13 | - | - | ASSQVGAGNSPLH
TRBV7-3 | 13 | - | TRBD2 | ASSPRLAGGGELF
TRBV12-3/TRBV12-4 | 10 | - | - | ASSFSVETQY
TRBV6-5 | 14 | - | TRBD1 | ASSSTGTGRLGEQY
TRBV5-1 | 12 | few | - | ASSFGRGNSPLH
TRBV15 | 13 | few | TRBD2 | ATSREAGGPSEQF
TRBV7-8 | 13 | - | - | ASSLSHGDYSPLH
TRBV18 | 12 | - | - | ASSPRHRDDEQY
TRBV7-8 | 14 | once | TRBD2 | ASSFRTSGVTDTQY
TRBV19 | 13 | - | TRBD1 | ASSRQGTDNSPLH
TRBV2 | 12 | - | TRBD1 | ASSVSGQAYEQY
TRBV2 | 12 | - | - | ASSEGTSGEKLF
TRBV5-6 | 13 | - | TRBD2 | ASSYQAGGTGELF
TRBV25-1 | 13 | - | TRBD1 | ASSKQGPLNTEAF
TRBV6-5 | 12 | - | - | ASRGTGYSYEQY
TRBV6-2/TRBV6-3 | 13 | - | TRBD1 | ASSRDREPPYEQY
TRBV7-6 | 13 | - | TRBD1 | ASSLAPDRDYEQY
TRBV27 | 11 | - | - | ASTRGGNYGYT
TRBV4-3 | 14 | - | TRBD1 | ASSRVGQGANTEAF
TRBV6-2/TRBV6-3 | 13 | - | TRBD2 | ASSLGTSGDDTQY
TRBV11-3 | 14 | - | - | ASSLRPMTHYNEQF
TRBV7-7 | 13 | - | TRBD2 | ASSLAGQPGETQY
TRBV28 | 11 | - | TRBD1 | ASSFRLRQGSY